This T cell receptor (beta chain) was obtained from a study of CD8 T cells in Susac syndrome (dated by TCRdb to 2018 to 2020). At the level of the whole study: Among the Susac syndrome patients who were sequenced, clinically active disease was present in more than 5 and clinical remission was observed in fewer than ten. At blood withdrawal, Susac syndrome patients were either therapy-naive, taking corticosteroids (in some cases with IVIg as well), or taking IVIg alone. The study used repertoire sequencing to test whether antigen drove CD8+ T cell activation and differentiation in Susac syndrome.

The CDR3 sequence holds 12 residues, the cysteine and phenylalanine included. Just CDR3 DNA is preserved here, 36 bases in frame from base 1. Trimming at the junction amounts to 3 bases on V and 3 bases on J, and the germline ends lie 7 bases apart. CDR1 and CDR2, per the germline V gene, are SGHRS and YFSETQ. As regards this clonotype: Which antigen it targets is not known. No base quality values were provided; no much bigger clone lies one nucleotide off.

High-throughput TCR beta sequencing profiled peripheral blood CD8+ and CD4+ T cells from healthy donors, Susac syndrome patients and multiple sclerosis patients. Susac syndrome patients met recently defined diagnostic criteria for definite or probable disease. Bulk CD8+ and CD4+ T cells were purified by magnetic negative isolation, while CD8+ TEMRA cells were enriched using FACS. Blood was drawn into EDTA tubes, processed within 24 hours, and PBMCs were isolated by density gradient centrifugation. PBMCs intended for TCR sequencing were cryopreserved in liquid nitrogen and thawed later in a water bath at 37 degrees C. Purity of sorted or isolated CD4+, CD8+ and CD8+ TEMRA cells was at least 90%. What the authors observed across the whole study: No clonal expansion was detected in the CD4+ T cell repertoire of Susac syndrome patients. The number of individuals in the TCR sequencing and HLA analysis was recognized as being relatively small.

RNA was extracted using the RNeasy kit, and roughly 0.5 to 1 ug of the RNA was reverse transcribed with random hexamers. The immunoSEQ multiplex PCR assay, which covers 54 Vbeta and 13 Jbeta segments, was used to amplify TCR beta CDR3 regions. PCR amplification bias was corrected by using a synthetic template baseline for primer optimization and computational correction. Turning to the authors' computational methods: Reads were annotated to V, D and J genes per IMGT and analyzed with immunoSEQ Analyzer, keeping only productive sequences. Clonality was computed as one minus Shannon entropy normalized by log2 of the number of productive unique sequences. Public and private clones were assessed among the 100 most prevalent clones of each patient and control. Clones were defined as Susac-specific when absent from the healthy and MS cohorts, from about 1,100 published viral clones and from other ImmuneACCESS disease sequences. TCRdb redid the processing of the public reads, applying fastp at Q25 and MiXCR, and retained in-frame beta chains. Each record represents a unique CDR3 protein, reported with the most common genes and DNA among its rows. The V and J calls here are based on TCRdb, not the publication. The sample includes some 200,000 distinct CDR3 sequences, with 90% to 96% observed a single time. The biggest ten clones account for 0.09% to 0.1% of the sample.

Recombination joined TRBV5-1 with TRBJ2-7; the D gene is perhaps TRBD1 or TRBD2, as each covers 5 bases. Sequencing was carried out using CD4+ T cells from PBMCs. The sequence derives from a human donor with Susac syndrome. The nucleotides are TGCGCCAGCAGCTGGGACGGCTACGAGCAGTACTTC. Its translation is CASSWDGYEQYF. Outside the CDR3, residues come from the reference TRBV5-1 and TRBJ2-7 proteins, so the full variable domain is: KAGVTQTPRYLIKTRGQQVTLSCSPISGHRSVSWYQQTPGQGLQFLFEYFSETQRNKGNFPGRFSGRQFSNSRSEMNVSTLELGDSALYLCASSWDGYEQYFGPGTRLTVT.